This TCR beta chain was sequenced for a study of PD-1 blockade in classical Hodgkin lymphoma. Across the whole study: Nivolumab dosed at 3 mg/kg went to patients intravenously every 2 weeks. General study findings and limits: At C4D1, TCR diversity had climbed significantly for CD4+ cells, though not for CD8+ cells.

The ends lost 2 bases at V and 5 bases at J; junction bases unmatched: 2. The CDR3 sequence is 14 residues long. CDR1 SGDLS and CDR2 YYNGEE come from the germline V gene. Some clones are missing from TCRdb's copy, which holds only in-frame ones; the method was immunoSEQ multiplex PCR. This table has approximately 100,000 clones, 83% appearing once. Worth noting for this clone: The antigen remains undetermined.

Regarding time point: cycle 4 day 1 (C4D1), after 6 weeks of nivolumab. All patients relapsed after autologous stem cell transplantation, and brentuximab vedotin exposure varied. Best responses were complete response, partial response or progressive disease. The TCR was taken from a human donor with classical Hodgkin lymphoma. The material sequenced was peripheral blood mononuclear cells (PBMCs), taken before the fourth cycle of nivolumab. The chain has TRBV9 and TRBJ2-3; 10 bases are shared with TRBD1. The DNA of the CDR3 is TGTGCCAGCAGCGTGACAGGGGGCAGAGATACGCAGTATTTT. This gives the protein CASSVTGGRDTQYF.